Below, 19 T cell receptor beta chains from the same sample are listed, as sequenced in a study of T-cell memory formation after mild COVID-19. MiXCR was run by TCRdb on the 5' RACE reads, yielding one entry per CDR3 protein. The sample lists approximately 340,000 distinct CDR3 sequences; less than 20% were seen once. Sequencing was performed on PBMCs or a T cell subset sorted from them (not recorded which). These TCRs come from a man aged 18 to 30 who had mild COVID-19 (a few samples of this study predate the infection). Cell type and time point are not known.

Only a few counts were recorded for this clonotype. The V gene is TRBV12-3 or TRBV12-4, the J gene TRBJ2-7; D tentatively reads TRBD1 or TRBD2 (6 bases each). V was pared by 7 bases and J by 6 bases, with 16 bases between. This CDR3 is built from 13 residues. CDR3 sequence (DNA): TGTGCCAGCACCTTCCCGGGGGCGGGCGAGCAGTACTTC. Translating gives CASTFPGAGEQYF.

V usage is TRBV19 and J usage is TRBJ1-5; TRBD1 aligns across 8 bases. The CDR3 is 16 residues long. Germline V gives CDR1 LNHDA, CDR2 SQIVND (reference sequence). Trimming took 5 bases from V and 1 from J; bases not matched to a gene: 7. CDR3 sequence: CASSSRQGSSNQPQHF. The CDR3 bases are TGTGCCAGTAGTTCGCGACAGGGGTCCAGCAATCAGCCCCAGCATTTT. The complete variable domain, with remaining parts taken from reference TRBV19 and TRBJ1-5, reads DGGITQSPKYLFRKEGQNVTLSCEQNLNHDAMYWYRQDPGQGLRLIYYSQIVNDFQKGDIAEGYSVSREKKESFPLTVTSAQKNPTAFYLCASSSRQGSSNQPQHFGDGTRLSIL.

This clonotype was seen a handful of times. The genes are TRBV20-1 and TRBJ2-5; 7 bases agree with TRBD1. J gave up 3 bases and V 6 bases, and 10 bases lay outside the gene matches. CDR3 size: 14 residues. Looked up from germline, CDR1 is DFQATT and CDR2 is SNEGSKA (reference sequence). The DNA for the CDR3 is TGCAGTGCGGCAGACAGGGTCCGAAAAGAGACCCAGTACTTC. As protein: CSAADRVRKETQYF.

This clonotype was observed many times. The chain joins TRBV6-2 or TRBV6-3 to TRBJ2-5, with 7 bases that match TRBD2. The CDR3 spans 12 residues. V lost 8 bases, J lost 3 bases, and 3 bases stayed unmatched. CDR1 and CDR2 from the germline V gene are MNHEY and SVGEGT. This chain's CDR3 is CASSAGEETQYF. CDR3 bases: TGTGCCAGCTCCGCGGGGGAAGAGACCCAGTACTTC.

This clonotype appeared a few times. The DNA for the CDR3 is TGTGCCAGCAGCCTACGACTAGCGGGGGCCAACGAGCAGTACTTC. Translating gives CASSLRLAGANEQYF. This chain joins TRBV12-3 or TRBV12-4 and TRBJ2-7; 12 bases agree with TRBD2. This CDR3 is built from 15 residues. The J segment lost 5 bases and the V segment lost 6 bases, leaving 8 bases of the junction unmatched.

This clonotype came up many times. This chain connects TRBV28 to TRBJ1-1; tentatively, D is TRBD1 (5 bases). The CDR3 spans 16 residues. Trimming took 3 bases from V and 5 from J, leaving 19 bases between them. Germline V CDR1 and CDR2: MDHEN, SYDVKM. CDR3 region: CASSFAVGRGETEAFF. The CDR3, as DNA: TGTGCCAGCAGTTTCGCAGTTGGGAGGGGCGAGACTGAAGCTTTCTTT.

The chain is built from TRBV7-2 and TRBJ2-2, with D uncertain. The CDR3 covers 15 residues. Looked up from germline, CDR1 is SGHTA and CDR2 is FQGNSA. The V end lost 6 bases, the J end lost 3 bases, and 14 bases lay between the germline ends. In DNA, the CDR3 is TGTGCCAGCAGACTGGACCCGGTAGACACCGGGGAGCTGTTTTTT. Its protein product is CASRLDPVDTGELFF.

The chain employs TRBV6-5 and TRBJ1-1; D is ambiguous. The CDR3 has 12 residues. In germline, CDR1 is MNHEY, CDR2 SVGAGI. Trimming removed 4 bases at V and 8 bases at J, with 11 bases between. The CDR3: CASSLLDGEAFF. The CDR3 nucleotides read TGTGCCAGCAGTTTACTAGACGGGGAAGCTTTCTTT.

The table lists this clonotype with a few counts. The chain uses TRBV24-1 and TRBJ1-1, with D perhaps matching TRBD1 (5 bases). The germline V and J ends were trimmed by 5 bases and 3 bases, with 9 bases remaining between them. The CDR3 covers 13 residues. Germline assignment: CDR1 KGHDR and CDR2 SFDVKD. The CDR3 DNA sequence: TGTGCCACCAGTGGTGGCAGGGACACTGAAGCTTTCTTT. Encoded protein: CATSGGRDTEAFF.

This clonotype was counted at least ten times. The rearrangement uses TRBV5-4 and TRBJ2-5; tentatively, D is TRBD2 (6 bases). Germline-derived CDR1 and CDR2 are SGHNT and YYREEE (reference sequence). The ends were cut back, 4 bases at V and 2 bases at J, with 9 bases in the middle. The CDR3 is 13 residues long. DNA of the CDR3: TGTGCCAGCAGCCGACTAGGGCAAGAGACCCAGTACTTC. It specifies CASSRLGQETQYF.

This clonotype was picked up a small number of times. The chain carries TRBV5-6 and TRBJ1-2; possible D gene TRBD1, 5 bases. This CDR3 spans 13 amino acids. Germline V gene sequence: CDR1 SGHDT, CDR2 YYEEEE. Trimming shortened V by 0 bases and J by 8 bases, and 11 bases separated the two germline ends. The CDR3 nucleotides are TGTGCCAGCAGCTTGGAACAGGTCCTCGGCTACACCTTC. It translates to CASSLEQVLGYTF.

This clonotype was counted a few times. The chain is built from TRBV7-8 and TRBJ1-1, with TRBD1 matching over 11 bases. In germline, CDR1 is SGHVS, CDR2 FQNEAQ. V was pared by 6 bases and J by 0 bases, with 6 bases of the junction left unmatched. The CDR3 sequence is 16 residues long. The CDR3 sequence is CASSKGDRGMNTEAFF. CDR3 in DNA: TGTGCCAGCAGTAAAGGGGACAGGGGGATGAACACTGAAGCTTTCTTT.

The chain carries TRBV28 and TRBJ1-1; tentatively, D is TRBD1 (5 bases). The CDR3 is made up of 17 amino acids. Germline V lookup: CDR1 MDHEN, CDR2 SYDVKM. With 5 bases removed from V and 0 bases from J, the gap between germline ends came to 19 bases. CDR3 residues: CASSLLTLRGLNTEAFF. In DNA form, the CDR3 reads TGTGCCAGCAGTCTACTAACCCTACGGGGCCTGAACACTGAAGCTTTCTTT.

This clonotype was seen repeatedly, ten times or more. V is TRBV7-2 and J is TRBJ1-5; D call uncertain. Germline assignment: CDR1 SGHTA and CDR2 FQGNSA. The CDR3 runs 13 residues. V gave up 5 bases and J gave up 5 bases, with 10 bases separating them. The CDR3 region has the DNA TGTGCCAGCAGCACCCGGGATTATCAGCCCCAGCATTTT. It specifies CASSTRDYQPQHF.

A few counts support this clonotype. This chain uses TRBV12-3 or TRBV12-4 with TRBJ2-1, with D hard to call. This CDR3 has 14 residues. V gave up 1 base and J gave up 4 bases, with 8 bases separating them. The DNA for the CDR3 is TGTGCCAGCAGTTTAGGTGACAAATACAATGAGCAGTTCTTC. Residues: CASSLGDKYNEQFF.

This clonotype was seen a few times. The chain has TRBV5-1 and TRBJ2-7; 9 bases fit TRBD1. The CDR3 has 14 residues. In germline, CDR1 is SGHRS, CDR2 YFSETQ. With 1 base clipped from V and 8 bases from J, the junction kept 7 bases outside the gene matches. The CDR3 DNA reads TGCGCCAGCAGCTTGCCGGGACAGGGCTCCAAGCAGTACTTC. Translating gives CASSLPGQGSKQYF.

This clonotype turned up a few times. The chain couples TRBV28 to TRBJ1-5; no clear D. V gave up 4 bases and J gave up 0 bases, with 16 bases separating them. Germline V gene lookup returns CDR1 MDHEN and CDR2 SYDVKM. This CDR3 is built from 17 residues. CDR3 sequence: CASSSGVRLYSNQPQHF. CDR3 bases: TGTGCCAGCAGTTCTGGGGTTAGGCTCTATAGCAATCAGCCCCAGCATTTT.

This clonotype was found once. V is TRBV10-3 and J is TRBJ2-7, with TRBD2 matching over 9 bases. The end of the DNA is better explained by TRBJ2-5, so the J call may be wrong. Per germline, CDR1 ENHRY and CDR2 SYGVKD. The CDR3 loop spans 18 amino acids. This CDR3 reads CAISVTAGGGTLQETQYF. For the CDR3, the DNA is TGTGCCATCAGTGTAACAGCGGGGGGCGGAACCTTACAAGAGACCCAGTACTTC.

The chain uses TRBV10-3 and TRBJ1-2, with TRBD1 matching over 7 bases. Trimming removed 3 bases from V and 2 bases from J; junction bases left unmatched: 6. Germline CDR1 and CDR2: ENHRY and SYGVKD. The CDR3 runs to 15 residues. The CDR3 protein is CAISDLGQRNYGYTF. The CDR3 bases are TGTGCCATCAGTGACCTGGGACAGCGAAACTATGGCTACACCTTC.